The 31 T cell receptor beta chains presented below share a single source sample, sequenced in a study of blood T cell repertoires in COVID-19. Assay: immunoSEQ multiplex PCR; the TCRdb copy retains only in-frame clones and omits some. The data show more than 300,000 clones, with roughly nine tenths seen just once and roughly 3.9% held by the top ten. Sample: PBMCs or T cells enriched from blood (not recorded which). Receptors originate from a woman younger than 45 who had been exposed to COVID-19.

The chain carries TRBV7-9 and TRBJ2-3; maybe TRBD2 (6 bases). Trimming took 2 bases from V and 1 from J, leaving 7 bases between them. Germline CDR1 SEHNR, CDR2 FQNEAQ (reference sequence). The CDR3 is 14 residues long. CDR3 residues: CASSLIAGTDTQYF. CDR3 sequence (DNA): TGTGCCAGCAGCTTAATAGCGGGCACAGATACGCAGTATTTT.

The chain joins TRBV18 to TRBJ2-1; the D gene is possibly TRBD1 (6 bases). The CDR3 is 13 amino acids. Germline lookup yields CDR1 KGHSH and CDR2 LQKENI. The V and J ends lost 2 bases and 5 bases respectively, with 7 bases between them. CDR3 protein: CASSPRQDNEQFF. CDR3 nucleotide sequence: TGTGCCAGCTCACCAAGACAGGACAATGAGCAGTTCTTC.

The chain joins TRBV6-6 to TRBJ1-1; D not certain. V was pared by 11 bases and J by 0 bases, with 13 bases between. CDR1 and CDR2 (germline): MNHNY, SVGAGI (reference sequence). This CDR3 contains 13 residues. The CDR3 here is CAGQGLLNTEAFF. As DNA, the CDR3 is TGTGCCGGGCAAGGACTCCTGAACACTGAAGCTTTCTTT.

The chain joins TRBV14 to TRBJ2-7; TRBD2 matches at 15 bases. V was pared by 4 bases and J by 0 bases, with 7 bases of the junction left unmatched. Germline V CDR1 and CDR2: SGHDN, FVKESK. This CDR3 has 18 amino acids. The CDR3 protein is CASSRGLAGGFSSYEQYF. The CDR3, as DNA: TGTGCCAGCAGCCGGGGACTAGCGGGGGGCTTTAGCTCCTACGAGCAGTACTTC.

This clone was seen only a few times. The chain is built from TRBV7-2 and TRBJ1-5; the D gene is possibly TRBD1 (6 bases). CDR3 length: 15 amino acids. Deletions cut 3 bases from V and 0 bases from J, with 9 bases between. Looked up from germline, CDR1 is SGHTA and CDR2 is FQGNSA. The CDR3 region is CASSLGANSNQPQHF. The CDR3 DNA sequence: TGTGCCAGCAGCTTGGGGGCGAATAGCAATCAGCCCCAGCATTTT. Full variable domain (outside the CDR3, taken from reference TRBV7-2 and TRBJ1-5): GAGVSQSPSNKVTEKGKDVELRCDPISGHTALYWYRQSLGQGLEFLIYFQGNSAPDKSGLPSDRFSAERTGGSVSTLTIQRTQQEDSAVYLCASSLGANSNQPQHFGDGTRLSIL.

V is TRBV19 and J is TRBJ1-6; TRBD1 matches 9 bases. Germline trimming cut 4 bases from V and 7 bases from J; bases unmatched to any gene: 8. This CDR3 is built from 16 residues. CDR1 and CDR2 from the germline V gene are LNHDA and SQIVND (reference sequence). CDR3 sequence: CASSTSPGQGNSPLHF. CDR3 nucleotides: TGTGCCAGTAGTACATCACCGGGACAGGGAAATTCACCCCTCCACTTT.

V and J are TRBV3-1 (or the pseudogene TRBV3-2) and TRBJ2-1, with TRBD2 identical over 7 bases. Germline V CDR1 and CDR2: LGHDT, YNNKEL (reference sequence). The CDR3 sequence is 19 residues long. The J segment lost 0 bases and the V segment lost 0 bases, leaving 11 bases of the junction unmatched. The CDR3 loop reads CASSQEATLLAASYNEQFF. Written as DNA, the CDR3 is TGTGCCAGCAGCCAAGAAGCCACCCTCCTAGCGGCCTCCTACAATGAGCAGTTCTTC.

The chain has TRBV6-5 and TRBJ2-5; a possible D gene is TRBD1 (6 bases). Trimming removed 2 bases from V and 2 bases from J, with 9 bases in between. The CDR3 extends over 14 amino acids. Per the germline V gene, CDR1 is MNHEY and CDR2 is SVGAGI. The chain's CDR3 is CASSYGTYQETQYF. The CDR3, as DNA: TGTGCCAGCAGTTACGGGACATATCAAGAGACCCAGTACTTC.

This clone was observed once. This CDR3 is CAWNLGRLNQPQHF. For the CDR3, the DNA is TGTGCCTGGAATCTGGGCAGGCTCAATCAGCCCCAGCATTTT. The chain links TRBV30 to TRBJ1-5; D is unresolved. Germline V gene data show CDR1 as GTSNPN and CDR2 as SVGIG (reference sequence). The CDR3 length is 14 residues. Trimming pared 4 bases from V and 3 bases from J, leaving 13 bases between. The full variable domain, with the rest looked up from reference TRBV30 and TRBJ1-5, is SQTIHQWPATLVQPVGSPLSLECTVEGTSNPNLYWYRQAAGRGLQLLFYSVGIGQISSEVPQNLSASRPQDRQFILSSKKLLLSDSGFYLCAWNLGRLNQPQHFGDGTRLSIL.

This clone was detected once. The V gene is TRBV6-2 or TRBV6-3, the J gene TRBJ2-5; no reliable D call. V lost 6 bases, J lost 1 base, and 9 bases lay in between. The CDR3 runs to 13 residues. The germline CDR1 and CDR2 sequences are MNHEY and SVGEGT. This CDR3 is CASSRWSQETQYF. CDR3 DNA sequence: TGTGCCAGCAGCCGCTGGAGCCAAGAGACCCAGTACTTC.

V gene TRBV18 combines with J gene TRBJ1-2; maybe TRBD1 (6 bases). The CDR3 is made up of 15 amino acids. Germline CDR1 and CDR2: KGHSH and LQKENI. Trimming removed 3 bases from V and 4 bases from J, with 15 bases in between. DNA of the CDR3: TGTGCCAGCTCACCCCGACAGGCTAGTACCTATGGCTACACCTTC. Its protein product is CASSPRQASTYGYTF.

The chain employs TRBV28 and TRBJ1-1; the D gene is possibly TRBD1 (6 bases). The CDR3 spans 14 residues. Trimming cost V 7 bases and J 1 base, with 13 bases left between them. Germline values: CDR1 MDHEN, CDR2 SYDVKM. In DNA, the CDR3 is TGTGCCAGCAAAAGGGCAGGGGAGAACACTGAAGCTTTCTTT. This codes for CASKRAGENTEAFF.

The V gene is TRBV19, the J gene TRBJ2-7; the match to TRBD1 covers 8 bases. J gave up 7 bases and V 3 bases, and 11 bases lay outside the gene matches. Per germline, CDR1 LNHDA and CDR2 SQIVND (reference sequence). The CDR3 spans 15 residues. DNA of the CDR3: TGTGCCAGTAGTATTGGCCAGGGGGCATCGGGGGAGCAGTACTTC. Translating gives CASSIGQGASGEQYF.

The chain has TRBV4-1 and TRBJ1-2; D ambiguous. The CDR3 consists of 14 residues. V lost 0 bases and J 0 bases, leaving 5 bases between the germline ends. Germline V gene data show CDR1 as MGHRA and CDR2 as YSYEKL. The CDR3, as DNA: TGCGCCAGCAGCCAAGATCTCGCTAACTATGGCTACACCTTC. It encodes CASSQDLANYGYTF.

The chain recombines TRBV4-3 with TRBJ1-3; D is ambiguous. The V gene lost 2 bases and the J gene lost 4 bases, with 12 bases spanning the gap. The CDR3 has 15 residues. Germline lookup yields CDR1 LGHNA and CDR2 YSLEER. As DNA, the CDR3 is TGCGCCAGCAGCCAAAGTAGGGCGGGGGGAAACACCATATATTTT. Translated, it gives CASSQSRAGGNTIYF.

A single count supports this clone. The chain uses TRBV28 and TRBJ1-5, with 8 bases identical to TRBD1. Germline trimming cut 4 bases from V and 3 bases from J; bases unmatched to any gene: 17. Germline loops: CDR1 MDHEN, CDR2 SYDVKM. CDR3 length: 19 residues. The CDR3 sequence: CASSSSEGGTGGNNQPQHF. The DNA for the CDR3 is TGTGCCAGCAGTTCATCCGAAGGGGGGACAGGAGGGAACAATCAGCCCCAGCATTTT.

The rearrangement uses TRBV27 and TRBJ1-2, with 8 bases fitting TRBD1. Germline assignment: CDR1 MNHEY and CDR2 SMNVEV (reference sequence). This CDR3 comprises 14 residues. V dropped 5 bases and J dropped 5; count of bases not matched to a gene: 7. This CDR3 is CASSPQDRAYGYTF. The CDR3 coding sequence is TGTGCCAGCAGTCCCCAGGACAGGGCATATGGCTACACCTTC.

The chain combines TRBV11-1 with TRBJ1-3, with 7 bases identical to TRBD1. V lost 5 bases to trimming and J lost 1 base; unmatched junction nucleotides: 2. The CDR3 consists of 14 residues. Germline CDR1 SGHAT, CDR2 FQDESV (reference sequence). CDR3 DNA sequence: TGTGCCAGCAGCCCAGGGGGATCTGGAAACACCATATATTTT. Its protein product is CASSPGGSGNTIYF. The entire variable domain, with the rest obtained from reference TRBV11-1 and TRBJ1-3, is as follows: EAEVAQSPRYKITEKSQAVAFWCDPISGHATLYWYRQILGQGPELLVQFQDESVVDDSQLPKDRFSAERLKGVDSTLKIQPAELGDSAMYLCASSPGGSGNTIYFGEGSWLTVV.

In nucleotides, the CDR3 is TGTGCCATCAGTGAGAGTAGTCGCGGCACCGGGGAGCTGTTTTTT. This encodes CAISESSRGTGELFF. The chain employs TRBV10-3 and TRBJ2-2, with D uncertain. The V and J ends lost 2 bases and 4 bases respectively, with 11 bases between them. The CDR3 has 15 residues. Germline values: CDR1 ENHRY, CDR2 SYGVKD.

This clone was seen only once. This chain links TRBV7-9 with TRBJ1-2, with 7 bases that match TRBD1. The J segment lost 4 bases and the V segment lost 6 bases, leaving 2 bases of the junction unmatched. In germline, CDR1 is SEHNR, CDR2 FQNEAQ (reference sequence). The CDR3 is 12 amino acids. CDR3 coding DNA: TGTGCCAGCAGGCGGGACAGCTATGGCTACACCTTC. This encodes CASRRDSYGYTF.

This chain joins TRBV19 and TRBJ2-1, with D unresolved. Trimming shortened V by 1 base and J by 5 bases, and 12 bases separated the two germline ends. The CDR3 extends over 15 amino acids. Germline V gene lookup returns CDR1 LNHDA and CDR2 SQIVND (reference sequence). CDR3 DNA: TGTGCCAGTAGTATAGGAGCCCTTGAACACAATGAGCAGTTCTTC. It translates to CASSIGALEHNEQFF.

This clone was recorded only once. V usage is TRBV19 and J usage is TRBJ1-1, with D unresolved. Trimming left V 6 bases short and J 4 bases short, with 9 bases between. The germline V gene encodes CDR1 LNHDA and CDR2 SQIVND (reference sequence). CDR3 length: 12 amino acids. The CDR3 spells CASRTPGTEAFF. DNA for the CDR3: TGTGCCAGTAGAACACCTGGCACTGAAGCTTTCTTT.

The gene calls are TRBV12-3 or TRBV12-4 and TRBJ1-2; the D gene is possibly TRBD1 (6 bases). The ends were cut back, 6 bases at V and 3 bases at J, with 11 bases in the middle. The CDR3 spans 13 residues. This chain's CDR3 is CASRVQGDYGYTF. The CDR3 DNA follows: TGTGCCAGCAGAGTACAGGGAGACTATGGCTACACCTTC.

V usage is TRBV5-8 and J usage is TRBJ1-2; D is ambiguous. CDR1 and CDR2 from the germline V gene are SGHTS and YDEGEE. The germline V and J ends were trimmed by 1 base and 8 bases, with 9 bases remaining between them. This CDR3 is built from 12 residues. The CDR3 DNA reads TGTGCCAGCAGCTTGCCCCTTTCGGGCTACACCTTC. Its translation is CASSLPLSGYTF.

Here the CDR3 reads CASSSQGAGEAFF. The CDR3 nucleotides read TGTGCCAGCAGCTCCCAGGGGGCAGGTGAAGCTTTCTTT. This chain uses TRBV7-2 with TRBJ1-1; 8 bases agree with TRBD1. V was pared by 4 bases and J by 7 bases, with 5 bases of the junction left unmatched. CDR1 is SGHTA, CDR2 FQGNSA, per germline. The CDR3 is 13 amino acids.

This chain joins TRBV6-5 and TRBJ2-5, with 11 bases lining up with TRBD2. V dropped 2 bases and J dropped 5; count of bases not matched to a gene: 7. Germline V gene data show CDR1 as MNHEY and CDR2 as SVGAGI. This CDR3 region has 16 residues. The CDR3 region is CASSYRLAGGGETQYF. CDR3 bases: TGTGCCAGCAGTTACCGGCTAGCGGGGGGTGGTGAGACCCAGTACTTC.

This clone was picked up one time. The V and J genes are TRBV5-5 and TRBJ1-2; possibly TRBD1 for D (5 bases). Trimming took 0 bases from V and 8 from J, leaving 17 bases between them. CDR3 length: 15 residues. The germline V gene encodes CDR1 SGHKS and CDR2 YYEKEE (reference sequence). This CDR3 is CASSLVQGSPRGYTF. The CDR3 nucleotides read TGTGCCAGCAGCTTGGTCCAGGGCTCCCCTAGGGGCTACACCTTC.

V is TRBV2 and J is TRBJ2-5, with D hard to call. In germline, CDR1 is SNHLY, CDR2 FYNNEI. Trimming cost V 4 bases and J 6 bases, with 12 bases left between them. The CDR3 length is 13 residues. The CDR3 reads CASSADSPQTQYF. DNA of the CDR3: TGTGCCAGCAGTGCGGATAGCCCGCAGACCCAGTACTTC. Based on the CDR3 plus reference TRBV2 and TRBJ2-5, the full variable domain is EPEVTQTPSHQVTQMGQEVILRCVPISNHLYFYWYRQILGQKVEFLVSFYNNEISEKSEIFDDQFSVERPDGSNFTLKIRSTKLEDSAMYFCASSADSPQTQYFGPGTRLLVL.

This clone appeared a single time. This sequence joins TRBV11-3 and TRBJ1-5; D perhaps matches TRBD1 (5 bases). Germline CDR1 reads SGHNT; CDR2 reads YENEEA. V was shortened by 2 bases and J by 4 bases, with 21 bases between the two germline ends. The CDR3 loop spans 18 amino acids. CDR3 loop: CASSLTLTRSTVNQPQHF. CDR3 nucleotides: TGTGCCAGCAGCTTAACCCTAACTCGATCGACAGTTAATCAGCCCCAGCATTTT.

The chain has TRBV27 and TRBJ2-7; perhaps TRBD1 as D (6 bases). The CDR3 extends over 16 amino acids. Germline CDR1 is MNHEY and CDR2 is SMNVEV (reference sequence). The V and J ends lost 0 bases and 3 bases respectively, with 15 bases between them. The CDR3 nucleotides are TGTGCCAGCAGTTTATCTGAAGGGACAAGAAACTACGAGCAGTACTTC. Amino acid sequence: CASSLSEGTRNYEQYF.

The rearrangement links TRBV24-1 to TRBJ1-2, with D unresolved. The V and J ends lost 4 bases and 5 bases respectively, with 19 bases between them. The CDR3 spans 16 residues. CDR1 is KGHDR, CDR2 SFDVKD, per germline. CDR3: CATSDSGGQARYGYTF. The DNA for the CDR3 is TGTGCCACCAGTGACTCCGGCGGGCAGGCTCGGTATGGCTACACCTTC.